This entry lists 6 T cell receptor beta chains sequenced from one sample in a study of cytomegalovirus exposure and HLA in healthy donors. PCR involved 60 Vbeta and 13 Jbeta primers. Data came from immunoSEQ multiplex PCR; TCRdb stores just in-frame clones and leaves some out. The sample records 150,000 to 200,000 clones, about four fifths being singletons. Sample: PBMCs. All receptors come from a male donor in good health and CMV-seropositive.

This chain links TRBV6-4 with TRBJ1-1; no definite D call. There are 13 residues in the CDR3. Germline V gene lookup returns CDR1 MRHNA and CDR2 SNTAGT. The germline V and J ends were trimmed by 3 bases and 1 base, with 6 bases remaining between them. The CDR3 sequence: CASSESRNTEAFF. CDR3 nucleotide sequence: TGTGCCAGCAGTGAGAGCCGGAACACTGAAGCTTTCTTT.

This chain uses TRBV7-8 with TRBJ1-5; maybe TRBD1 (5 bases). V was clipped by 0 bases and J by 3 bases, with 15 bases between them. The germline gives CDR1 SGHVS, CDR2 FQNEAQ. This CDR3 is built from 17 residues. CDR3 sequence: CASSLAMGGPNNQPQHF. CDR3 DNA sequence: TGTGCCAGCAGCTTAGCGATGGGGGGTCCAAACAATCAGCCCCAGCATTTT. The variable domain in full, completed from reference TRBV7-8 and TRBJ1-5, reads GAGVSQSPRYKVAKRGQDVALRCDPISGHVSLFWYQQALGQGPEFLTYFQNEAQLDKSGLPSDRFFAERPEGSVSTLKIQRTQQEDSAVYLCASSLAMGGPNNQPQHFGDGTRLSIL.

This sequence joins TRBV18 and TRBJ2-1, with TRBD1 identical over 9 bases. CDR1 is KGHSH and CDR2 is LQKENI in the germline V gene. The CDR3 is made up of 16 amino acids. With V trimmed by 4 bases and J by 2 bases, 6 bases remained unmatched. The CDR3: CASSRPGTGPYNEQFF. DNA of the CDR3: TGTGCCAGCTCACGACCGGGGACAGGGCCCTACAATGAGCAGTTCTTC.

This clone was seen only once. The V call is TRBV6-1, the J call TRBJ2-7; D perhaps matches TRBD1 (6 bases). V dropped 3 bases and J dropped 9 bases, with 15 bases sitting between them. The CDR3 loop spans 13 amino acids. Looked up from germline, CDR1 is MNHNS and CDR2 is SASEGT. The CDR3 sequence: CASSEYRVLGQYF. The CDR3 nucleotides read TGTGCCAGCAGTGAGTACAGGGTTTTAGGGCAGTACTTC.

The rearrangement joins TRBV7-6 to TRBJ2-7, with 11 bases aligning to TRBD2. The CDR3 extends over 15 amino acids. Per the germline V gene, CDR1 is SGHVS and CDR2 is FNYEAQ. The V and J ends lost 5 bases and 1 base, in that order; junction bases with no gene match: 4. Here the CDR3 reads CASSPLAGGSYEQYF. The DNA of the CDR3 is TGTGCCAGCAGCCCGCTAGCGGGGGGATCCTACGAGCAGTACTTC.

The chain joins TRBV6-5 to TRBJ2-3, with D unclear. This CDR3 comprises 15 residues. From germline, CDR1 is MNHEY and CDR2 SVGAGI. Trimming removed 6 bases from V and 12 bases from J, with 25 bases in between. The CDR3 sequence is CASSRSMAEPFGQYF. The DNA of the CDR3 is TGTGCCAGCAGCCGCTCTATGGCGGAGCCCTTTGGTCAGTATTTT.